This T cell receptor beta chain derives from a study of beta chain features in type 1 diabetes. Study results and limitations: These data did not resolve whether HLA type affects TCRB rearrangement. In comparison with healthy donors, patients had naive, central memory and Treg TCRB repertoires that appeared more similar.

On this clone itself: Antigen unknown.

The CDR3 spans 13 residues. Germline CDR1 ENHRY, CDR2 SYGVKD. The ends lost 6 bases at V and 7 bases at J; junction bases unmatched: 7. Sequenced material consisted of expressed TCRB transcripts (all of the isolated RNA was reverse transcribed). TCRdb's table, derived via immunoSEQ multiplex PCR, lists solely in-frame clones and lacks some. Among 300,000 to 400,000 clones listed, roughly an eighth were seen once. What was sequenced was naive CD4+ T cells from blood. The origin of this receptor is a man aged 18 to 29 in good health. The chain carries TRBV10-3 and TRBJ2-7; TRBD1 agrees at 9 bases. This CDR3 reads CAIRGDRAGEQYF. CDR3 bases: TGTGCCATCAGAGGGGACAGGGCTGGGGAGCAGTACTTC.